The 2 T cell receptor beta chains below all came from one sample that was sequenced in a study of CD8 T cells in Susac syndrome. Random hexamers were used to reverse transcribe the RNA input (about 0.45 to 1 ug). TCRdb analysed the immunoSEQ multiplex PCR reads with MiXCR anew, one entry per CDR3 protein. The table has roughly 200,000 distinct CDR3 sequences, more than 85% seen once. The sample consisted of CD4+ T cells from PBMCs. The receptor source for this set is a human donor with Susac syndrome.

The chain carries TRBV10-3 and TRBJ1-2, with TRBD1 matching 8 bases. V dropped 3 bases and J dropped 2; count of bases not matched to a gene: 5. The CDR3 extends over 15 amino acids. Germline V gives CDR1 ENHRY, CDR2 SYGVKD. CDR3 residues: CAISDSDRGNYGYTF. CDR3 DNA: TGTGCCATCAGTGATTCCGACAGGGGAAACTATGGCTACACCTTC.

This chain links TRBV14 with TRBJ1-2; 7 bases are shared with TRBD1. The CDR3 spans 13 residues. V was clipped by 3 bases and J by 7 bases; unmatched bases: 5. Per germline, CDR1 SGHDN and CDR2 FVKESK. CDR3 residues: CASSHGQVGGYTF. For the CDR3, the DNA is TGTGCCAGCAGCCATGGACAGGTTGGTGGCTACACCTTC.